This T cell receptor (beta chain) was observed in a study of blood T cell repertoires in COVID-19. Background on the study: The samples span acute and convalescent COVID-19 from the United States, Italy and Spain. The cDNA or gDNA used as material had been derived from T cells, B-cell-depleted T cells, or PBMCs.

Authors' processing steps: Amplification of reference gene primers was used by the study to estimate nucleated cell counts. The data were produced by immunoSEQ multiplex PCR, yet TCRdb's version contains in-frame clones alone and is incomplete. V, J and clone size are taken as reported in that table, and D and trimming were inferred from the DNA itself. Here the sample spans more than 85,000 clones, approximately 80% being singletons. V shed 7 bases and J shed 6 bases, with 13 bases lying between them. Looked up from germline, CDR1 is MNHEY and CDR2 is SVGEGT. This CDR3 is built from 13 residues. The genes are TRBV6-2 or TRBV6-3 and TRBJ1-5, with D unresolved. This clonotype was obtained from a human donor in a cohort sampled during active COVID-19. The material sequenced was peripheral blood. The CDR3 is CASTPRVFQPQHF. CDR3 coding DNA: TGTGCCAGCACCCCCCGGGTTTTTCAGCCCCAGCATTTT.